A single sample is the source of the 5 T cell receptor beta chains below, sequenced in a study of post-analysis software for immune sequencing data. Broader study findings: Included in a set of about 5 TRBV segments more frequent in patients than controls were TRBV5-6, TRBV5-1 and TRBV20-1.

No cognate antigen is known for these TCRs. Researchers reported that TCR beta cDNA libraries carried unique molecular identifiers. TCRdb recomputed calls from the PCR reads with MiXCR, one row per CDR3 protein. The repertoire holds more than 500,000 distinct CDR3 sequences, around 36% seen once, with approximately 5.4% in the top ten. The sequencing input was blood. Source of these receptors: a girl under 18 with multiple sclerosis.

This clonotype appeared a few times. J is TRBJ2-4 and V is TRBV15; maybe TRBD1 (5 bases). The DNA end favors TRBJ2-7, so the J call may be wrong. The CDR3 is 12 amino acids. The V gene's germline CDR1 is LNHNV and CDR2 YYDKDF (reference sequence). CDR3 sequence: CATSREGDEQYF. The CDR3 coding sequence is TGTGCCACCAGCAGGGAAGGGGACGAGCAGTACTTC.

The chain couples TRBV3-1 to TRBJ2-2; tentative D call: TRBD2 (5 bases). Per the germline V gene, CDR1 is LGHDT and CDR2 is YNNKEL (reference sequence). With 1 base removed from V and 3 bases from J, the gap between germline ends came to 15 bases. The CDR3 has 17 amino acids. CDR3 nucleotide sequence: TGTGCCAGCAGCCAAGGGTGGGCTAGCCTGCACACCGGGGAGCTGTTTTTT. Protein: CASSQGWASLHTGELFF.

The V call is TRBV7-9, the J call TRBJ2-3; D not resolved. Trimming took off 5 bases at V and 7 bases at J, with 10 bases between the two ends. CDR3 size: 12 residues. Looked up from germline, CDR1 is SEHNR and CDR2 is FQNEAQ (reference sequence). CDR3 nucleotides: TGTGCCAGCAGCCTCCCCTGGTATACGCAGTATTTT. Encoded protein: CASSLPWYTQYF. The full variable domain, in which reference TRBV7-9 and TRBJ2-3 provide the parts outside the CDR3, is DTGVSQNPRHKITKRGQNVTFRCDPISEHNRLYWYRQTLGQGPEFLTYFQNEAQLEKSRLLSDRFSAERPKGSFSTLEIQRTEQGDSAMYLCASSLPWYTQYFGPGTRLTVL.

This chain uses TRBV6-5 with TRBJ2-7; 7 positions agree with TRBD1. This CDR3 has 13 residues. Germline lookup yields CDR1 MNHEY and CDR2 SVGAGI. V lost 6 bases and J lost 7; bases outside the gene matches: 9. Here the CDR3 reads CASRPRGQYEQYF. The DNA for the CDR3 is TGTGCCAGCAGGCCAAGGGGGCAGTATGAGCAGTACTTC.

CDR3 nucleotides: TGCAGCGTGGGGCGAGGTAGCACAGATACGCAGTATTTT. Amino acid sequence: CSVGRGSTDTQYF. The rearrangement uses TRBV29-1 and TRBJ2-3, with D possibly TRBD1 on 5 matching bases. V was shortened by 6 bases and J by 0 bases, with 10 bases between the two germline ends. CDR3 size: 13 residues. The germline V gene encodes CDR1 SQVTM and CDR2 ANQGSEA.